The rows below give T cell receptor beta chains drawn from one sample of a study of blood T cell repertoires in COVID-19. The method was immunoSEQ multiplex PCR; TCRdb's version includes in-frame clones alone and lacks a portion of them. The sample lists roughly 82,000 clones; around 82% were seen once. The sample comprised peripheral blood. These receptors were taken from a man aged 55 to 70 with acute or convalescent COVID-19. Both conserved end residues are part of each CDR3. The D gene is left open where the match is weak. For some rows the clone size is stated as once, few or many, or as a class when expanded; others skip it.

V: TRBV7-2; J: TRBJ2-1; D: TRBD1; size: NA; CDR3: CASGTGVRVGNEQFF; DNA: TGTGCCAGCGGAACAGGGGTTAGGGTCGGCAATGAGCAGTTCTTC
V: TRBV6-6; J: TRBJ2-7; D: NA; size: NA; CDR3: CASARPRAYEQYF; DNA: TGTGCCAGCGCGCGCCCCCGAGCCTACGAGCAGTACTTC
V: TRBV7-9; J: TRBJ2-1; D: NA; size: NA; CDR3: CASSLPGGRHEQFF; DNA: TGTGCCAGCAGCTTACCTGGAGGTCGACATGAGCAGTTCTTC
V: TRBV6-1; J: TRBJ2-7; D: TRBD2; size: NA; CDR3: CASSEIPGTMGGEQYF; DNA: TGTGCCAGCAGTGAAATCCCCGGGACCATGGGGGGGGAGCAGTACTTC
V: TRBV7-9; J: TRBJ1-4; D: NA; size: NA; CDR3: CASSLGGALGQRNEKLFF; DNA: TGTGCCAGCAGCTTAGGGGGTGCCTTAGGACAGAGGAATGAAAAACTGTTTTTT
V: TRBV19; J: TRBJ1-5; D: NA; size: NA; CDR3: CASSMDTLGLPIHF; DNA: TGTGCCAGTAGTATGGACACCCTTGGGCTGCCGATTCATTTT
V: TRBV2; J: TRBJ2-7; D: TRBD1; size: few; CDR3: CASRGQPYLSSYEQYF; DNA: TGTGCCAGCAGGGGACAGCCTTATTTGAGCTCCTACGAGCAGTACTTC
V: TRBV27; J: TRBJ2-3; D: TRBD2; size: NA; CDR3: CASISGTSGRNTQYF; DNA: TGTGCCAGCATCTCCGGGACTAGCGGGAGAAATACGCAGTATTTT
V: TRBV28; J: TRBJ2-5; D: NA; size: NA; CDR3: CASSLGGEETQYF; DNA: TGTGCCAGCAGTTTAGGGGGCGAAGAGACCCAGTACTTC
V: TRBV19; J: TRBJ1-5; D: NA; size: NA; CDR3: CASSIIRGSNQPQHF; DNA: TGTGCCAGTAGTATCATACGGGGGAGCAATCAGCCCCAGCATTTT
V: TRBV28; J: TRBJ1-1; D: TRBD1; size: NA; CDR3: CASSLSDSGGNTEAFF; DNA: TGTGCCAGCAGTTTATCCGACTCAGGGGGTAACACTGAAGCTTTCTTT
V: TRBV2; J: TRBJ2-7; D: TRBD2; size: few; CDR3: CARGGQSSYEQYF; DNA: TGTGCTCGGGGGGGGCAATCCTCCTACGAGCAGTACTTC
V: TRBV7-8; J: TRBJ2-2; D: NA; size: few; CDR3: CASSSLLTRSGELFF; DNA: TGTGCCAGCAGCTCCCTCCTAACTAGGTCCGGGGAGCTGTTTTTT
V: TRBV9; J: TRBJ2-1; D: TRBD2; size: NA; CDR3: CASSETSGTYNEQFF; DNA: TGTGCCAGCAGTGAGACTAGCGGGACCTACAATGAGCAGTTCTTC
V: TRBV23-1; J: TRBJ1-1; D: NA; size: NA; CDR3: CASSHLQGTKGPTEAFF; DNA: TGCGCCAGCAGTCATTTACAGGGTACGAAGGGACCGACTGAAGCTTTCTTT
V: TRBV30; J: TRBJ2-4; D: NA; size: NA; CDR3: CAWSGSARSKNIQYF; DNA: TGTGCCTGGAGCGGTTCCGCCCGGAGCAAAAACATTCAGTACTTC
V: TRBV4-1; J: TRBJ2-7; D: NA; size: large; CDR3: CASDPPEDEQYF; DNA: TGCGCCAGCGATCCTCCGGAGGACGAGCAGTACTTC
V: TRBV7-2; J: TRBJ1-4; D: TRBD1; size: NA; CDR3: CASSPRTGGATNEKLFF; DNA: TGTGCCAGCAGCCCGCGGACAGGGGGAGCGACTAATGAAAAACTGTTTTTT
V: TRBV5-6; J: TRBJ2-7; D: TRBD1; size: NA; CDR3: CASSLRGTGAYEQYF; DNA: TGTGCCAGCAGCTTGCGGGGGACAGGGGCCTACGAGCAGTACTTC
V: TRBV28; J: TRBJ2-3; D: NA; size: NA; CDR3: CASTRGVVTDTQYF; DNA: TGTGCCAGCACAAGAGGCGTAGTCACAGATACGCAGTATTTT
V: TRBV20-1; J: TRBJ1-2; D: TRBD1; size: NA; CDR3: CSASGTPGQGSRGYTF; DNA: TGCAGTGCTAGTGGGACCCCGGGACAGGGGTCTCGTGGCTACACCTTC
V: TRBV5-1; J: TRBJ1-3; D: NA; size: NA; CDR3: CASSTVGSGNTIYF; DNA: TGCGCCAGCAGCACTGTCGGCTCTGGAAACACCATATATTTT
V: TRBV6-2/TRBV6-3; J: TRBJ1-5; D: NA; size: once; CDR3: CASSHQYQPQHF; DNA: TGTGCCAGCAGCCACCAGTATCAGCCCCAGCATTTT
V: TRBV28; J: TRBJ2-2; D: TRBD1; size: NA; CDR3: CASSLWGLGTGPGELFF; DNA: TGTGCCAGCAGTTTATGGGGGCTGGGGACAGGCCCCGGGGAGCTGTTTTTT
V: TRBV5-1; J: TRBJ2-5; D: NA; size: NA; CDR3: CASSFSFALQETQYF; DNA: TGCGCCAGCAGCTTTAGCTTTGCACTCCAAGAGACCCAGTACTTC
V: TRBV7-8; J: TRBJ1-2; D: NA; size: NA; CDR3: CASSPASYGYTF; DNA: TGTGCCAGCAGCCCCGCGAGCTATGGCTACACCTTC
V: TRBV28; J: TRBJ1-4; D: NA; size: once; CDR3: CASSFQGQTNEKLFF; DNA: TGTGCCAGCAGTTTCCAGGGCCAGACTAATGAAAAACTGTTTTTT
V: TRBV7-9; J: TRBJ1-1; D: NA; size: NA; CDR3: CASSLDGGTEAFF; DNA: TGTGCCAGCAGCTTAGACGGAGGCACTGAAGCTTTCTTT
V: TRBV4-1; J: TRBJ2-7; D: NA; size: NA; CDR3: CASTPEDSLGEQYF; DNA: TGCGCCAGCACCCCAGAGGACAGCCTGGGGGAGCAGTACTTC
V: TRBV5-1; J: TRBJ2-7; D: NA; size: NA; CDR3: CASSLAEQADHEQYF; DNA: TGCGCCAGCAGCTTGGCCGAACAGGCAGACCACGAGCAGTACTTC
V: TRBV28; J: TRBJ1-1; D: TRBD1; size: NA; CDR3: CASRQLTGGENTEAFF; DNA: TGTGCCAGCAGGCAACTCACAGGGGGCGAGAACACTGAAGCTTTCTTT
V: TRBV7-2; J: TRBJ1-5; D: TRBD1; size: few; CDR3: CASSFQGAGNQPQHF; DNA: TGTGCCAGCAGCTTCCAGGGGGCGGGCAATCAGCCCCAGCATTTT
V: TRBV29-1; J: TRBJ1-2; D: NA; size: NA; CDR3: CSVEIVGLGYTF; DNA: TGCAGCGTTGAAATTGTGGGGCTCGGCTACACCTTC
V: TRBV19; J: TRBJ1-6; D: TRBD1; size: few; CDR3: CASRTGDPNSPLHF; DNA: TGTGCCAGTAGAACAGGGGATCCTAATTCACCCCTCCACTTT
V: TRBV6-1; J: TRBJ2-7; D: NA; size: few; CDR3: CASSEGGTTREQYF; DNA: TGTGCCAGCAGTGAAGGTGGCACTACTCGGGAGCAGTACTTC
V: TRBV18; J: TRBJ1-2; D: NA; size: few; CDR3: CASTTDSANYGYTF; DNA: TGTGCCAGCACCACCGACAGCGCTAACTATGGCTACACCTTC
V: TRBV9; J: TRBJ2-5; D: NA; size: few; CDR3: CASSVDQRAEETQYF; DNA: TGTGCCAGCAGCGTAGACCAGCGGGCAGAAGAGACCCAGTACTTC
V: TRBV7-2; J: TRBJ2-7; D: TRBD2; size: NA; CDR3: CASSLDGTSGAYEQYF; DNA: TGTGCCAGCAGCTTAGATGGGACTAGCGGTGCCTACGAGCAGTACTTC
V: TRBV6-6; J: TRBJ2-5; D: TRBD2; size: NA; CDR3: CASSYLERGTQYF; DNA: TGTGCCAGCAGTTACCTCGAGCGGGGGACCCAGTACTTC
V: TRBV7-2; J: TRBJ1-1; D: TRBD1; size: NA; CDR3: CASSPGTAGEAFF; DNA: TGTGCCAGCAGCCCCGGGACAGCGGGTGAAGCTTTCTTT
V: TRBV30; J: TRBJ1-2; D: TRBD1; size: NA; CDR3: CACRMGQGYGYTF; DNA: TGTGCCTGTCGTATGGGACAGGGTTATGGCTACACCTTC
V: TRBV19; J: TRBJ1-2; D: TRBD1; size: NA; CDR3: CASSATGVGYTF; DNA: TGTGCCAGTAGTGCGACAGGGGTTGGCTACACCTTC